The 12 T cell receptor beta chains below come from one sample, sequenced in a study of T-cell reconstitution after alpha-beta-depleted transplantation in children. TCRbeta library construction was performed incorporating unique molecular identifiers. TCRdb re-called the PCR reads through MiXCR, storing one row per CDR3 protein. This repertoire shows roughly 590,000 distinct CDR3 sequences, over 15% found once; its top ten account for approximately 1%. The specimen comprised PBMCs from the stem cell graft donor, sampled from the stem cell graft. The receptors originated from a human donor who donated a stem cell graft to a child with acute myeloid leukemia.

The rearrangement uses TRBV20-1 and TRBJ2-1; D remains unclear. Trimming cost V 6 bases and J 0 bases, with 15 bases left between them. Germline V lookup: CDR1 DFQATT, CDR2 SNEGSKA (reference sequence). This CDR3 spans 15 amino acids. For the CDR3, the DNA is TGCAGTGCCCCTGACCGGTGGTACTCCTACAATGAGCAGTTCTTC. Residues: CSAPDRWYSYNEQFF.

The rearrangement links TRBV4-1 to TRBJ2-1; D remains unclear. Between the trimmed V and J ends, which lost 2 bases and 3 bases, there was a span of 8 bases. Germline V gene sequence: CDR1 MGHRA, CDR2 YSYEKL. The CDR3 has 14 amino acids. The CDR3, as DNA: TGCGCCAGCAGCCAATCGAACAGCTACAATGAGCAGTTCTTC. It yields the protein CASSQSNSYNEQFF.

This clonotype has a count of ten or more. V usage is TRBV6-1 and J usage is TRBJ1-6; 7 nucleotides align to TRBD1. Trimming removed 6 bases from V and 7 bases from J; junction bases left unmatched: 9. CDR3 length: 15 amino acids. Germline V gene lookup returns CDR1 MNHNS and CDR2 SASEGT. CDR3 DNA: TGTGCCAGCAGCGATTATACAGGGGTAAATTCACCCCTCCACTTT. Translating gives CASSDYTGVNSPLHF.

This clonotype came up a few times. V is TRBV4-2 and J is TRBJ1-1; 7 positions agree with TRBD1. There are 15 residues in the CDR3. Trimming cost V 1 base and J 1 base; bases outside gene matches: 3. Germline CDR1 reads LGHNA; CDR2 reads YNFKEQ. For the CDR3, the DNA is TGTGCCAGCAGCCAAGCAGGGGGGTCGAACACTGAAGCTTTCTTT. Translation gives CASSQAGGSNTEAFF.

The sample holds many counts of this clonotype. The chain combines TRBV6-2 or TRBV6-3 with TRBJ2-2; weak D call: TRBD1 (6 bases). The CDR3 contains 14 residues. CDR1 is MNHEY, CDR2 SVGEGT, per germline. V dropped 5 bases and J dropped 1 base, with 8 bases sitting between them. The chain's CDR3 is CASSRGQNTGELFF. DNA of the CDR3: TGTGCCAGCAGTCGGGGACAGAACACCGGGGAGCTGTTTTTT.

This clonotype was observed a handful of times. The chain joins TRBV15 to TRBJ1-5; D not resolved. Trimming pared 5 bases from V and 3 bases from J, leaving 11 bases between. The CDR3 runs 14 residues. The germline V gene has CDR1 LNHNV and CDR2 YYDKDF (reference sequence). CDR3 sequence (DNA): TGTGCCACCAGCTGGGTGGGGTACAATCAGCCCCAGCATTTT. This gives the protein CATSWVGYNQPQHF.

This clonotype was seen many times. The chain is built from TRBV12-3 or TRBV12-4 and TRBJ1-1; D not certain. This CDR3 spans 13 amino acids. V was shortened by 2 bases and J by 1 base, with 5 bases between the two germline ends. In DNA, the CDR3 is TGTGCCAGCAGTTTAATGGGGAACACTGAAGCTTTCTTT. Translation gives CASSLMGNTEAFF.

The chain is built from TRBV6-1 and TRBJ2-2, with a possible D match to TRBD1 (6 bases). Germline loops: CDR1 MNHNS, CDR2 SASEGT. The CDR3 contains 16 residues. The V and J ends lost 5 bases and 4 bases respectively, with 17 bases between them. The CDR3 nucleotides read TGTGCCAGCAGTACAAAGGACAGCTCGACCACCGGGGAGCTGTTTTTT. Its translation is CASSTKDSSTTGELFF.

This clonotype was observed a handful of times. V is TRBV7-9 and J is TRBJ2-5, with 13 bases that match TRBD2. Germline loops: CDR1 SEHNR, CDR2 FQNEAQ (reference sequence). J lost 2 bases, V lost 5 bases, and 5 bases had no gene match. CDR3 size: 16 residues. As DNA, the CDR3 is TGTGCCAGCAGCACCGGACTAGCGGGAGATCAAGAGACCCAGTACTTC. Translated: CASSTGLAGDQETQYF.

This clonotype was detected ten times or more. The chain employs TRBV27 and TRBJ2-3, with TRBD2 matching over 7 bases. The V gene's germline CDR1 is MNHEY and CDR2 SMNVEV (reference sequence). The V and J ends lost 5 bases and 5 bases, in that order; junction bases with no gene match: 7. This CDR3 is 14 amino acids long. The CDR3 region has the DNA TGTGCCAGCAGTCGTACGGGGGGAAAAGATACGCAGTATTTT. This encodes CASSRTGGKDTQYF.

About this clonotype: One base away lies a much larger clone, so this may be a sequencing read error. This chain uses TRBV4-2 with TRBJ2-1, with TRBD2 as a possible D gene (6 bases). CDR3 size: 15 residues. Between the trimmed V and J ends, which lost 1 base and 9 bases, there was a span of 16 bases. Germline assignment: CDR1 LGHNA and CDR2 YNFKEQ. The CDR3 nucleotides are TGTGCCAGCAGCCAAGGTACTAGCCGGGGTCCTGAGCAGTTCTTC. Amino acids: CASSQGTSRGPEQFF.

This clonotype was seen a few times. V and J are TRBV12-3 or TRBV12-4 and TRBJ2-5; possibly TRBD1 for D (6 bases). The V gene lost 5 bases and the J gene lost 5 bases, with 12 bases spanning the gap. The length of the CDR3 is 13 residues. CDR3 in DNA: TGTGCCAGCAGTCCCACAGGGTACGAGACCCAGTACTTC. Amino acid sequence: CASSPTGYETQYF.